This T cell receptor beta chain was found in a study of blood T cell repertoires in COVID-19. Study in general: The origin of the acute and convalescent COVID-19 samples was the United States, Italy and Spain. PBMCs, B-cell-depleted T cells, or T cells were the source of the cDNA or gDNA that made up the material.

Germline trimming cut 5 bases from V and 2 bases from J; bases unmatched to any gene: 7. The CDR3 extends over 18 amino acids. Germline values: CDR1 MNHEY, CDR2 SMNVEV (reference sequence). This table comes from immunoSEQ multiplex PCR, and its TCRdb copy is limited to in-frame clones, with some not included. Of under 200,000 clones in the sample, around 87% were seen once. The TCR comes from a middle-aged man with active or convalescent COVID-19. The specimen was peripheral blood. This chain links TRBV27 with TRBJ2-6; TRBD1 matches at 12 bases. CDR3 in amino acids: CASSGDRGRGAGANVLTF. Written as DNA, the CDR3 is TGTGCCAGCAGTGGGGACAGGGGGCGAGGGGCTGGGGCCAACGTCCTGACTTTC.